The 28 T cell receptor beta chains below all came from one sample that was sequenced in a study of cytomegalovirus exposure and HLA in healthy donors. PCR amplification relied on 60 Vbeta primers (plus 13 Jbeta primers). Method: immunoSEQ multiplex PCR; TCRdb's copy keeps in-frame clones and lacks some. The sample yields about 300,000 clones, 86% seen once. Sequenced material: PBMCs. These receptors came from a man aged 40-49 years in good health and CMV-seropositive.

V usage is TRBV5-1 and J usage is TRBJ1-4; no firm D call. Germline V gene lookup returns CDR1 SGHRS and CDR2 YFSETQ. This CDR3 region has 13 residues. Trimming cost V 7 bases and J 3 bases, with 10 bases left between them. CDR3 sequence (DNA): TGCGCCAGCCGACCGGAGGCTAATGAAAAACTGTTTTTT. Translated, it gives CASRPEANEKLFF.

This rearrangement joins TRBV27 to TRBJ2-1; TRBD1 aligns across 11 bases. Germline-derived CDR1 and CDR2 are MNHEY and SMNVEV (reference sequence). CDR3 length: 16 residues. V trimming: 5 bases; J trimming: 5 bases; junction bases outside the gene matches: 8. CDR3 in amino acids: CASSPGPGQGDNEQFF. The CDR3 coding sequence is TGTGCCAGCAGTCCTGGCCCGGGACAGGGGGACAATGAGCAGTTCTTC.

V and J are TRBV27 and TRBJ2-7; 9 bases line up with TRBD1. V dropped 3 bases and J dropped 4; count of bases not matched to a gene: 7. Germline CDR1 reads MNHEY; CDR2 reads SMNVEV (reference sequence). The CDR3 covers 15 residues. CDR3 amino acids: CASSLSGQGRYEQYF. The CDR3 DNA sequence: TGTGCCAGCAGTTTGTCGGGACAGGGACGATACGAGCAGTACTTC.

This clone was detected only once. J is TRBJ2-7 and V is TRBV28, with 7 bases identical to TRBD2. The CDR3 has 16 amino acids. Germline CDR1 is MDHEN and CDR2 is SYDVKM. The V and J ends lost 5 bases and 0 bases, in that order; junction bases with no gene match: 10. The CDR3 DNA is TGTGCCAGCAGTCCCTCTGCGGGAGTGAGCTCCTACGAGCAGTACTTC. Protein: CASSPSAGVSSYEQYF.

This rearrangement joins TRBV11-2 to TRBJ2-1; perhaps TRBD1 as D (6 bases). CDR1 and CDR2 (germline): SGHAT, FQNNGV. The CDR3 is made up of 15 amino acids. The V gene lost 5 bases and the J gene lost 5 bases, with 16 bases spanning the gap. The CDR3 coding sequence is TGTGCCAGCAGCCCCTACAGGGTGAAGGACAATGAGCAGTTCTTC. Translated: CASSPYRVKDNEQFF.

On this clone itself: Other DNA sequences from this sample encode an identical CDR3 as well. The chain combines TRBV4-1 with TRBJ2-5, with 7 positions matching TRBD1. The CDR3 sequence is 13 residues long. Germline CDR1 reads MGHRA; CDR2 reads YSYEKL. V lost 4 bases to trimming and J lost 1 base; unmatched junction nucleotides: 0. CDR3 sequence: CASSRDSQETQYF. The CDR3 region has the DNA TGCGCCAGCAGCCGGGACAGCCAAGAGACCCAGTACTTC.

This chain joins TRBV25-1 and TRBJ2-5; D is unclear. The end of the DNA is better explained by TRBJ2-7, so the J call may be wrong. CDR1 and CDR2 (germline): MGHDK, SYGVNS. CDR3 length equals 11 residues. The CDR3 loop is CASSDSYEQYF. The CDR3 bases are TGTGCCAGCAGTGACTCCTACGAGCAGTACTTC.

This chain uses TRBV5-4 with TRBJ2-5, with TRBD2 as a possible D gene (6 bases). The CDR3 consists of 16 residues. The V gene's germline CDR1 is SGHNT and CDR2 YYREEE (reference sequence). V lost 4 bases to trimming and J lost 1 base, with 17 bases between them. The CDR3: CASSAAGRDRQETQYF. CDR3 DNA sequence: TGTGCCAGCAGCGCGGCGGGGCGAGATCGCCAAGAGACCCAGTACTTC.

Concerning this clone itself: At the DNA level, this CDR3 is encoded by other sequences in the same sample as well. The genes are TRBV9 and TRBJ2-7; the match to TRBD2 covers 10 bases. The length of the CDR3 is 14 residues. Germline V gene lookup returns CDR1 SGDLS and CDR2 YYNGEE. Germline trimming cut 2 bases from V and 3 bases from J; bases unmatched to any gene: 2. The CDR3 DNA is TGTGCCAGCAGCGTCGCTAGCGGGAGCTACGAGCAGTACTTC. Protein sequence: CASSVASGSYEQYF.

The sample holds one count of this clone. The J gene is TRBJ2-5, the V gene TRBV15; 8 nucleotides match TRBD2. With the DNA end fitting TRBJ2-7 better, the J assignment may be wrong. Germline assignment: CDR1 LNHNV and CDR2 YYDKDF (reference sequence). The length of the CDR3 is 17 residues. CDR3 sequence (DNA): TGTGCCACCAGCAGAGATCTCCCGGGACTAGTCACCTACGAGCAGTACTTC. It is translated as CATSRDLPGLVTYEQYF.

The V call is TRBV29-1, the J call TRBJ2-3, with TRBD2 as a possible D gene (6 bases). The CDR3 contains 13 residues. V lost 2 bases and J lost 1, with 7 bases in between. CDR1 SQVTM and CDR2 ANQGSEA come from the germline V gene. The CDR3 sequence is CSVEPGGTDTQYF. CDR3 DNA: TGCAGCGTTGAACCGGGAGGCACAGATACGCAGTATTTT.

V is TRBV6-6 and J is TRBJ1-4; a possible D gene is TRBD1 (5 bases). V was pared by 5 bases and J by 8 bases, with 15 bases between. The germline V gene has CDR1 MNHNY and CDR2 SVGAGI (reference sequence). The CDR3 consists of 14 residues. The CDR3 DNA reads TGTGCCAGCAGTCAGGGCCTTCTCAGGGAAAAACTGTTTTTT. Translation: CASSQGLLREKLFF.

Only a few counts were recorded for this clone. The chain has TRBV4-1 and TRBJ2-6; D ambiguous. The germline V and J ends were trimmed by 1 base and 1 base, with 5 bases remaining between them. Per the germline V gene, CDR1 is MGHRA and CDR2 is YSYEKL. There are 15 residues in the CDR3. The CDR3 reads CASSQGASGANVLTF. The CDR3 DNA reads TGCGCCAGCAGCCAAGGGGCGTCTGGGGCCAACGTCCTGACTTTC.

CDR3 nucleotide sequence: TGTGCCAGCAGTACGACAGGGGGTAAGCCCCAGCATTTT. Encoded protein: CASSTTGGKPQHF. This chain connects TRBV6-5 to TRBJ1-5; 9 nucleotides align to TRBD1. The germline V gene encodes CDR1 MNHEY and CDR2 SVGAGI. The CDR3 extends over 13 amino acids. V gave up 5 bases and J gave up 8 bases; unmatched junction bases: 4.

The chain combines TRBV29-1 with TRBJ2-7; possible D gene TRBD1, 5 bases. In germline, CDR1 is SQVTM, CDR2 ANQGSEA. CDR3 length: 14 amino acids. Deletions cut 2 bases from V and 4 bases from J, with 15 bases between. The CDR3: CSVERPGPFYEQYF. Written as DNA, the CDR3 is TGCAGCGTTGAACGCCCAGGGCCTTTTTACGAGCAGTACTTC.

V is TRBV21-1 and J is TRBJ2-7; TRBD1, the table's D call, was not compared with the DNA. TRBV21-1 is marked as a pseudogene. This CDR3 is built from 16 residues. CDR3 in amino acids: CASSRERTDDSYEQYF. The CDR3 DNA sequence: TGTGCCAGCAGCAGGGAACGGACAGACGACTCCTACGAGCAGTACTTC.

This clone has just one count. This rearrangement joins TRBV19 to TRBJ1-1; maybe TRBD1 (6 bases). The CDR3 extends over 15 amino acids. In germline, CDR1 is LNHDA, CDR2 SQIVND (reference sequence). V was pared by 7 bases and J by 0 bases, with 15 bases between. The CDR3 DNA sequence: TGTGCCAGTACCGACCCGGGACACCTGAACACTGAAGCTTTCTTT. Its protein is CASTDPGHLNTEAFF. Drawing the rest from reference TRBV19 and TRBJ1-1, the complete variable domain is DGGITQSPKYLFRKEGQNVTLSCEQNLNHDAMYWYRQDPGQGLRLIYYSQIVNDFQKGDIAEGYSVSREKKESFPLTVTSAQKNPTAFYLCASTDPGHLNTEAFFGQGTRLTVV.

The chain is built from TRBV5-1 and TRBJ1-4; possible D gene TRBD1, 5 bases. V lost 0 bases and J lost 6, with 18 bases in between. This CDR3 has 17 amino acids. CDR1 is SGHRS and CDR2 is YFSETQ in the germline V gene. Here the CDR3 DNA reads TGCGCCAGCAGCTTGGGACAGCCTAACCTCGAGGATGAAAAACTGTTTTTT. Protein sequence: CASSLGQPNLEDEKLFF.

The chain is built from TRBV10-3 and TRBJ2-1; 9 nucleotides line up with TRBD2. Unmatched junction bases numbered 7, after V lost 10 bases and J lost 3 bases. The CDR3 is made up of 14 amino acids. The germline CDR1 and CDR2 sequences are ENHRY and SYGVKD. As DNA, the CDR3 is TGTGCCACTATAGCGGGAGAGGGCTACAATGAGCAGTTCTTC. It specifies CATIAGEGYNEQFF.

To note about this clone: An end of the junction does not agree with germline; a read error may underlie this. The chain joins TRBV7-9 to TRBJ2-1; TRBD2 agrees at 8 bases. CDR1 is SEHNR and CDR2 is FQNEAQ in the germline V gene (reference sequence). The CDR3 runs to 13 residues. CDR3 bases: TGTTCCAGCAGCGCGACATCAGCGGGAGTGCAGTTCTTC. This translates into CSSSATSAGVQFF.

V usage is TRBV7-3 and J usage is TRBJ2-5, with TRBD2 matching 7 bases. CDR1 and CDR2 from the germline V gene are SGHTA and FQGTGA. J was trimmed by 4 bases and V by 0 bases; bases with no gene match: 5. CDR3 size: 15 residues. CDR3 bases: TGTGCCAGCAGCTTAACGGGAGGGCCCCTAGAGACCCAGTACTTC. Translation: CASSLTGGPLETQYF. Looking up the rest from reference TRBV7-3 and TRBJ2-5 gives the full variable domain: GAGVSQTPSNKVTEKGKYVELRCDPISGHTALYWYRQSLGQGPEFLIYFQGTGAADDSGLPNDRFFAVRPEGSVSTLKIQRTERGDSAVYLCASSLTGGPLETQYFGPGTRLLVL.

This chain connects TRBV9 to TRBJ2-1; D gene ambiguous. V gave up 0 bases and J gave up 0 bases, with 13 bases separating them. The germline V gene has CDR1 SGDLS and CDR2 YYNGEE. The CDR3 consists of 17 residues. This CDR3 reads CASSVGSAASSYNEQFF. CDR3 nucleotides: TGTGCCAGCAGCGTAGGATCTGCGGCAAGCTCCTACAATGAGCAGTTCTTC.

The CDR3 coding sequence is TGTGCCAGCAGCCATAGGACAGGGGAATACGAGCAGTACTTC. Protein product: CASSHRTGEYEQYF. The genes are TRBV28 and TRBJ2-7; 9 bases fit TRBD1. Losses at the gene ends were 6 bases for V and 4 bases for J; bases not matched to a gene: 7. The CDR3 totals 14 residues. Germline V gene data show CDR1 as MDHEN and CDR2 as SYDVKM.

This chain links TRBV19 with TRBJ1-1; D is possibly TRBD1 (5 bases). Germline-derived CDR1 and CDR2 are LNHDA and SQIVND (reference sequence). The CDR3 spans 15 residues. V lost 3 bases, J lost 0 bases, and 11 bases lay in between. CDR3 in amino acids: CASSMGGRLNTEAFF. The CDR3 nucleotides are TGTGCCAGTAGTATGGGGGGACGATTGAACACTGAAGCTTTCTTT.

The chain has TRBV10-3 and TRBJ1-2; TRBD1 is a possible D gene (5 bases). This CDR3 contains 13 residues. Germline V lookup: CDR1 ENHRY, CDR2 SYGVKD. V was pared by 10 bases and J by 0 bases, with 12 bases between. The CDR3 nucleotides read TGTGCCACCACCGGGGGGTCTAACTATGGCTACACCTTC. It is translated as CATTGGSNYGYTF.

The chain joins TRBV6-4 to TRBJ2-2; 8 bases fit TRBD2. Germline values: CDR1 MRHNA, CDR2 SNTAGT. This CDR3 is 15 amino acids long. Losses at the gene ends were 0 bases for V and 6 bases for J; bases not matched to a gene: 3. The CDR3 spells CASSDSGLGSGELFF. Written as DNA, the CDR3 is TGTGCCAGCAGTGACTCGGGACTAGGGTCCGGGGAGCTGTTTTTT.

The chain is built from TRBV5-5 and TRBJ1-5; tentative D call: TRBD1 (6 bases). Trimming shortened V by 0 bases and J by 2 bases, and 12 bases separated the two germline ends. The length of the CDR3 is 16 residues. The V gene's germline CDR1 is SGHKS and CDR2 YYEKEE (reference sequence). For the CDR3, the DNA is TGTGCCAGCAGCTTGGGCAGGGGAGAGGGCAATCAGCCCCAGCATTTT. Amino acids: CASSLGRGEGNQPQHF.

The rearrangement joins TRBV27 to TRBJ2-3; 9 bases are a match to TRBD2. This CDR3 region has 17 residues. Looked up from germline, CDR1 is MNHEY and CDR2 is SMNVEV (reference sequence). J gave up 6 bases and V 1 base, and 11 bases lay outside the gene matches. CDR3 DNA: TGTGCCAGCAGTTTATTAGCCAAATTAGCGGGAGTGGATACGCAGTATTTT. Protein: CASSLLAKLAGVDTQYF.